This T cell receptor (beta chain) was identified in a study of blood T cell repertoires in COVID-19. Study at large: Acute and convalescent COVID-19 samples came from the United States, Italy and Spain. T cells, B-cell-depleted T cells, or PBMCs supplied cDNA or gDNA.

In the original analysis: Estimation of nucleated cell counts relied on the amplification of reference gene primers. Clones were read by immunoSEQ multiplex PCR, and TCRdb kept only the in-frame ones, dropping some. The V and J calls and clone size were taken over from that table, and D and trimming were inferred from the DNA. Of about 170,000 clones listed, approximately 84% are singletons. Germline V gene lookup returns CDR1 SQVTM and CDR2 ANQGSEA. The CDR3 has 17 residues. V was pared by 1 base and J by 2 bases, with 9 bases of the junction left unmatched. Sequencing was carried out using peripheral blood. The rearrangement uses TRBV29-1 and TRBJ2-3; 10 bases agree with TRBD2. This clonotype was obtained from a woman aged 80 or older with COVID-19, enrolled during active disease. DNA for the CDR3: TGCAGCGTTGAAGTATGGGGGACTAGCGATCTCACAGATACGCAGTATTTT. Translating gives CSVEVWGTSDLTDTQYF.